The 27 T cell receptor beta chains below come from one sample, sequenced in a study of response to subunit inactivated influenza vaccine. One entry per CDR3 protein results from TCRdb running MiXCR on the RT-PCR reads. The data show a few hundred thousand distinct CDR3 sequences, 11% seen once. Separately, the same data were catalogued under a study of T cells expressing NK-cell markers. According to that study: Scientists made TCR beta cDNA using 5'RACE template switching with UMIs.

Source: PBMCs from blood, taken on the day of vaccination. The source is a man aged 50 to 59 who received an inactivated influenza vaccine.

This clonotype has more than one count but fewer than ten. The CDR3 DNA reads as TGTGCCAGCTCAAGGGACAGTTTGGACACCGGGGAGCTGTTTTTT. Amino acid sequence: CASSRDSLDTGELFF. The chain links TRBV18 to TRBJ2-2; 7 nucleotides line up with TRBD1. The CDR3 loop spans 15 amino acids. Germline CDR1 and CDR2: KGHSH and LQKENI. V lost 5 bases to trimming and J lost 3 bases; unmatched junction nucleotides: 6.

On this clonotype itself: Just one base apart from a much larger clone, this may be a read error. V and J are TRBV6-5 and TRBJ2-3; D is ambiguous. Trimming left V 6 bases short and J 1 base short, with 5 bases between. Germline V gene data show CDR1 as MNHEY and CDR2 as SVGAGI. The CDR3 contains 12 residues. CDR3 sequence reads: CASRQRTDTQYF. Here the CDR3 DNA reads TGTGCCAGCAGACAGCGCACAGATACGCAGTATTTT.

This clonotype was detected many times. The V gene is TRBV20-1, the J gene TRBJ2-7, with D possibly called TRBD1 or TRBD2 (5 bases each). The CDR3 is made up of 14 amino acids. Trimming shortened V by 1 base and J by 2 bases, and 12 bases separated the two germline ends. CDR1 is DFQATT and CDR2 is SNEGSKA in the germline V gene (reference sequence). CDR3 nucleotide sequence: TGCAGTGCTAGAGCAGTAAGGGACGCCTACGAGCAGTACTTC. It encodes CSARAVRDAYEQYF.

A few counts support this clonotype. The V and J genes are TRBV7-9 and TRBJ2-3, with no clear D. Trimming shortened V by 3 bases and J by 0 bases, and 10 bases separated the two germline ends. Looked up from germline, CDR1 is SEHNR and CDR2 is FQNEAQ (reference sequence). The CDR3 covers 15 residues. Here the CDR3 DNA reads TGTGCCAGCAGCTTGGGCAGATCTAGCACAGATACGCAGTATTTT. It specifies CASSLGRSSTDTQYF. The entire variable domain, with the rest obtained from reference TRBV7-9 and TRBJ2-3, is as follows: DTGVSQNPRHKITKRGQNVTFRCDPISEHNRLYWYRQTLGQGPEFLTYFQNEAQLEKSRLLSDRFSAERPKGSFSTLEIQRTEQGDSAMYLCASSLGRSSTDTQYFGPGTRLTVL.

This clonotype was detected ten times or more. The chain is built from TRBV12-3 or TRBV12-4 and TRBJ2-7; D is uncertain. The V end lost 1 base, the J end lost 5 bases, and 6 bases lay between the germline ends. The CDR3 is 12 amino acids. CDR3 bases: TGTGCCAGCAGTTTAGGTCTACACGAGCAGTACTTC. Translating it yields CASSLGLHEQYF.

The rearrangement joins TRBV7-6 to TRBJ2-1; TRBD1 aligns across 7 bases. CDR3 length: 15 residues. Germline V gene sequence: CDR1 SGHVS, CDR2 FNYEAQ. Trimming took 6 bases from V and 9 from J; bases not matched to a gene: 14. For the CDR3, the DNA is TGTGCCAGCAGTTCCGGGACAGATTTTTCGGGTGAGCAGTTCTTC. It is translated as CASSSGTDFSGEQFF. The whole variable domain, remainder taken from reference TRBV7-6 and TRBJ2-1, is GAGVSQSPRYKVTKRGQDVALRCDPISGHVSLYWYRQALGQGPEFLTYFNYEAQQDKSGLPNDRFSAERPEGSISTLTIQRTEQRDSAMYRCASSSGTDFSGEQFFGPGTRLTVL.

CDR3 residues: CASSSSWTNDEKLFF. The DNA for the CDR3 is TGTGCCAGCAGCTCATCCTGGACAAATGATGAAAAACTGTTTTTT. The chain uses TRBV7-9 and TRBJ1-4; tentatively, D is TRBD1 (5 bases). In germline, CDR1 is SEHNR, CDR2 FQNEAQ (reference sequence). With 4 bases removed from V and 6 bases from J, the gap between germline ends came to 15 bases. This CDR3 contains 15 residues.

The gene calls are TRBV20-1 and TRBJ1-1; TRBD1 agrees at 7 bases. The CDR3 consists of 11 residues. After removal of 7 bases from V and 8 bases from J, the junction contained 7 bases not matched to a gene. Germline CDR1 and CDR2: DFQATT and SNEGSKA (reference sequence). The CDR3 loop is CSEKGQSEAFF. For the CDR3, the DNA is TGCAGTGAGAAGGGACAGTCCGAAGCTTTCTTT.

The sample holds a few counts of this clonotype. V and J are TRBV12-3 or TRBV12-4 and TRBJ2-7; possible D gene TRBD2, 5 bases. CDR3 length equals 18 residues. Deletions cut 7 bases from V and 3 bases from J, with 28 bases between. CDR3 loop: CASITWSLGQDSSYEQYF. The DNA of the CDR3 is TGTGCCAGCATCACTTGGTCCCTCGGGCAGGACTCAAGCTACGAGCAGTACTTC.

The chain is built from TRBV7-6 and TRBJ2-1; TRBD2 matches at 10 bases. The CDR3 loop spans 14 amino acids. J lost 9 bases, V lost 5 bases, and 7 bases had no gene match. CDR1 and CDR2 from the germline V gene are SGHVS and FNYEAQ. In DNA form, the CDR3 reads TGTGCCAGCAGCCCCCGGACTAGCGGTGGTGAGCAGTTCTTC. Residues: CASSPRTSGGEQFF.

This clonotype appeared many times. This chain links TRBV5-1 with TRBJ2-5; D might be TRBD2 (5 bases). Trimming cost V 5 bases and J 3 bases, with 5 bases left between them. Per the germline V gene, CDR1 is SGHRS and CDR2 is YFSETQ. The CDR3 has 11 residues. The CDR3 loop is CASRGEETQYF. CDR3 DNA sequence: TGCGCCAGCAGGGGAGAAGAGACCCAGTACTTC. Drawing the rest from reference TRBV5-1 and TRBJ2-5, the complete variable domain is KAGVTQTPRYLIKTRGQQVTLSCSPISGHRSVSWYQQTPGQGLQFLFEYFSETQRNKGNFPGRFSGRQFSNSRSEMNVSTLELGDSALYLCASRGEETQYFGPGTRLLVL.

The chain links TRBV29-1 to TRBJ1-1, with D maybe TRBD1 (6 bases). Trimming left V 3 bases short and J 5 bases short, with 13 bases between. From germline, CDR1 is SQVTM and CDR2 ANQGSEA. This CDR3 has 13 amino acids. CDR3 protein: CSVEEGGGTEAFF. The CDR3 DNA sequence: TGCAGCGTTGAGGAGGGGGGAGGGACTGAAGCTTTCTTT.

V and J are TRBV7-9 and TRBJ1-4, with 9 positions matching TRBD1. The CDR3 is 15 amino acids. The V gene end was trimmed by 5 bases and the J gene end by 7 bases; junction bases not matched to a gene: 8. Germline V gives CDR1 SEHNR, CDR2 FQNEAQ (reference sequence). The CDR3: CASSNTGGGGEKLFF. CDR3 in DNA: TGTGCCAGCAGCAATACAGGGGGCGGAGGTGAAAAACTGTTTTTT.

The rearrangement links TRBV4-2 to TRBJ2-7; D unresolved. The CDR3 is 12 amino acids. Trimming cost V 5 bases and J 3 bases, with 8 bases left between them. Germline V gives CDR1 LGHNA, CDR2 YNFKEQ. The DNA of the CDR3 is TGTGCCAGCAGCTCCAACGGCTACGAGCAGTACTTC. Translation: CASSSNGYEQYF.

The sample holds many counts of this clonotype. The chain has TRBV18 and TRBJ2-7, with a tentative D call TRBD1 (5 bases). V lost 5 bases, J lost 0 bases, and 8 bases lay in between. The CDR3 extends over 13 amino acids. Per the germline V gene, CDR1 is KGHSH and CDR2 is LQKENI. CDR3 DNA: TGTGCCAGCTCAGGGGCCTTCTCCTACGAGCAGTACTTC. As protein: CASSGAFSYEQYF.

This clonotype appeared many times. CDR3 in DNA: TGCGCCAGCAGCCGCAGGGGGATGAACAATGAGCAGTTCTTC. This encodes CASSRRGMNNEQFF. The chain uses TRBV4-3 and TRBJ2-1, with 7 bases lining up with TRBD1. This CDR3 spans 14 amino acids. Trimming cost V 4 bases and J 5 bases; bases outside gene matches: 5. The germline V gene encodes CDR1 LGHNA and CDR2 YSLEER.

V is TRBV24-1 and J is TRBJ2-1, with D possibly TRBD1 on 5 matching bases. Germline-derived CDR1 and CDR2 are KGHDR and SFDVKD. V was clipped by 5 bases and J by 5 bases, with 12 bases between them. This CDR3 is built from 14 residues. This chain's CDR3 is CATSATGWDNEQFF. Written as DNA, the CDR3 is TGTGCCACCAGTGCAACAGGATGGGACAATGAGCAGTTCTTC.

There are a few counts of this clonotype. This CDR3 is CASTEGPAGNQPQHF. The CDR3 DNA follows: TGTGCCAGCACCGAAGGGCCTGCAGGCAATCAGCCCCAGCATTTT. The chain carries TRBV5-6 and TRBJ1-5; D is unclear. The V end was cut by 6 bases, the J end by 2 bases, with 15 bases between. The CDR3 spans 15 residues. Germline V gene lookup returns CDR1 SGHDT and CDR2 YYEEEE.

V usage is TRBV18 and J usage is TRBJ2-3; D unclear. CDR1 and CDR2 from the germline V gene are KGHSH and LQKENI. V dropped 8 bases and J dropped 2 bases, with 14 bases sitting between them. The CDR3 spans 14 residues. The CDR3 nucleotides are TGTGCCAGCGCTTTCTGGGGTGCCACAGATACGCAGTATTTT. Amino acids: CASAFWGATDTQYF.

The gene calls are TRBV5-1 and TRBJ2-7; 8 nucleotides line up with TRBD1. CDR1 is SGHRS, CDR2 YFSETQ, per germline. With 4 bases clipped from V and 3 bases from J, the junction kept 9 bases outside the gene matches. This CDR3 has 15 amino acids. Here the CDR3 reads CASSLTDRGSYEQYF. CDR3 DNA sequence: TGCGCCAGCAGCCTGACCGACAGGGGTAGCTACGAGCAGTACTTC.

As for this clonotype: Germline and junction disagree at one end, which may indicate a read error. The V and J genes are TRBV7-9 and TRBJ1-2, with TRBD1 matching over 9 bases. The CDR3 contains 13 residues. CDR1 is SEHNR and CDR2 is FQNEAQ in the germline V gene (reference sequence). The CDR3: CASSPDRGYGYPF. The CDR3 DNA reads TGTGCCAGCAGCCCGGACAGGGGTTATGGCTACCCCTTC.

This clonotype showed up just a few times. DNA for the CDR3: TGTGCCAGCAGCCAAGACCTCCGAACCACTGAAGCTTTCTTT. Protein product: CASSQDLRTTEAFF. V is TRBV5-5 and J is TRBJ1-1, with D uncertain. Deletions cut 4 bases from V and 4 bases from J, with 14 bases between. The CDR3 runs to 14 residues. The germline CDR1 and CDR2 sequences are SGHKS and YYEKEE (reference sequence).

The chain carries TRBV15 and TRBJ2-2; no reliable D call. The germline CDR1 and CDR2 sequences are LNHNV and YYDKDF (reference sequence). The CDR3 has 16 amino acids. Trimming took 1 base from V and 3 from J, leaving 12 bases between them. The CDR3 DNA follows: TGTGCCACCAGCAGAGTATCGGGCCTGGACACCGGGGAGCTGTTTTTT. As protein: CATSRVSGLDTGELFF.

This clonotype was detected ten times or more. The chain is built from TRBV28 and TRBJ2-4, with a tentative D call TRBD2 (5 bases). Germline loops: CDR1 MDHEN, CDR2 SYDVKM. The CDR3 is 18 amino acids. V was trimmed by 3 bases and J by 1 base, leaving 19 bases between them. The CDR3 reads CASSFFPRASPAKNIQYF. CDR3 in DNA: TGTGCCAGCAGTTTTTTTCCGCGGGCCTCCCCGGCCAAAAACATTCAGTACTTC.

This clonotype was seen a few times. In DNA form, the CDR3 reads TGCGCCAGCAGCCAAGGTCCTAGCGGGATCGGGGAGCTGTTTTTT. Translated: CASSQGPSGIGELFF. This rearrangement joins TRBV4-3 to TRBJ2-2; 9 bases line up with TRBD2. V lost 1 base to trimming and J lost 7 bases; unmatched junction nucleotides: 4. Germline CDR1 is LGHNA and CDR2 is YSLEER. There are 15 residues in the CDR3.

This clonotype was picked up a small number of times. The gene calls are TRBV12-3 or TRBV12-4 and TRBJ1-3, with D maybe TRBD1 (5 bases). The CDR3 has 15 residues. Trimming pared 5 bases from V and 0 bases from J, leaving 11 bases between. CDR3 nucleotide sequence: TGTGCCAGCAGTGTACCCAGGGTCTCTGGAAACACCATATATTTT. It translates to CASSVPRVSGNTIYF.

V and J are TRBV20-1 and TRBJ1-5, with 8 bases that match TRBD1. The CDR3 length is 14 residues. Germline V gene data show CDR1 as DFQATT and CDR2 as SNEGSKA (reference sequence). Unmatched junction bases numbered 5, after V lost 1 base and J lost 6 bases. The CDR3 here is CSARVPRGRQPQHF. CDR3 nucleotide sequence: TGCAGTGCTAGAGTTCCCAGGGGGCGTCAGCCCCAGCATTTT.